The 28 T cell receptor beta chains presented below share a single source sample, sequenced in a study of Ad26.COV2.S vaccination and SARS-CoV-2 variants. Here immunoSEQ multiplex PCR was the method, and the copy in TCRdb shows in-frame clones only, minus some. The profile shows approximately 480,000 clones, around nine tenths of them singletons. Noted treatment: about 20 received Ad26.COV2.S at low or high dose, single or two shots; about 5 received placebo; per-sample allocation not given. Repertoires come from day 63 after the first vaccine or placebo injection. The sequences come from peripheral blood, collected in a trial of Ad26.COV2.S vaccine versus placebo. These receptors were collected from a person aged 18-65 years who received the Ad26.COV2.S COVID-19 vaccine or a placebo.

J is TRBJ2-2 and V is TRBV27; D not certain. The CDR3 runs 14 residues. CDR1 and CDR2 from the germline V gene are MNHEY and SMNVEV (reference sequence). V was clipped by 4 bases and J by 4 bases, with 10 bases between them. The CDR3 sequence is CASSYRQATGELFF. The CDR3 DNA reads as TGTGCCAGCAGTTATCGGCAGGCCACCGGGGAGCTGTTTTTT.

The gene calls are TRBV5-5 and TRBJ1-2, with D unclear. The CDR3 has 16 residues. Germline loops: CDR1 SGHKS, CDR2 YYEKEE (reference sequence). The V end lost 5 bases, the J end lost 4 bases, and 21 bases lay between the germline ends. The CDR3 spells CASRPTGSLGPYGYTF. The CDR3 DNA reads TGTGCCAGCAGACCTACCGGGTCCCTTGGTCCCTATGGCTACACCTTC. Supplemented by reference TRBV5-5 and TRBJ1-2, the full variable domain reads DAGVTQSPTHLIKTRGQQVTLRCSPISGHKSVSWYQQVLGQGPQFIFQYYEKEERGRGNFPDRFSARQFPNYSSELNVNALLLGDSALYLCASRPTGSLGPYGYTFGSGTRLTVV.

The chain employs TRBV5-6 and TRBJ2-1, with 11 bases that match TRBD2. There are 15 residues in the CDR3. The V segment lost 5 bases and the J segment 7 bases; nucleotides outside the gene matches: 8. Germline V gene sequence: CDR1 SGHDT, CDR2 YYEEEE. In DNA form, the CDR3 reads TGTGCCAGCAGGTACGGACTAGCGGGCGCGAATGAGCAGTTCTTC. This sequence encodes CASRYGLAGANEQFF.

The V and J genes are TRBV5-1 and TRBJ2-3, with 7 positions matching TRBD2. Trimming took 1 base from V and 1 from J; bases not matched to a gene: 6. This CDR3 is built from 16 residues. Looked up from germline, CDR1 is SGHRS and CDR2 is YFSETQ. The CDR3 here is CASSLKASGGTDTQYF. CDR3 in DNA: TGCGCCAGCAGCTTGAAGGCTAGCGGAGGCACAGATACGCAGTATTTT.

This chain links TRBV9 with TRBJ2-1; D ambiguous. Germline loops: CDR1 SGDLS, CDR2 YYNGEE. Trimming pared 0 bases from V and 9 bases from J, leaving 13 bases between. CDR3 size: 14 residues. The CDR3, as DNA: TGTGCCAGCAGCGTAGGGGTGGAAGCCGGTGAGCAGTTCTTC. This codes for CASSVGVEAGEQFF.

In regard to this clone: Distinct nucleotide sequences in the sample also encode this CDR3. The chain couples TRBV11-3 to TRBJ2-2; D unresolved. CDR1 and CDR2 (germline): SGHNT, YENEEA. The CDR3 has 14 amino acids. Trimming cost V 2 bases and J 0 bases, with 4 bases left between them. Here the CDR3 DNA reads TGTGCCAGCAGCTTAAGCTCGAACACCGGGGAGCTGTTTTTT. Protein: CASSLSSNTGELFF.

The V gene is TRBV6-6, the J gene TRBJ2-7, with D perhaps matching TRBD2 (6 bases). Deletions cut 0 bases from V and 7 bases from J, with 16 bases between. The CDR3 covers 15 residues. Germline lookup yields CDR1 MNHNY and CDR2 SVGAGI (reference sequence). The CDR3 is CASSYSLASREEQYF. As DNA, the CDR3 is TGTGCCAGCAGTTACTCCTTGGCTAGTCGGGAGGAGCAGTACTTC.

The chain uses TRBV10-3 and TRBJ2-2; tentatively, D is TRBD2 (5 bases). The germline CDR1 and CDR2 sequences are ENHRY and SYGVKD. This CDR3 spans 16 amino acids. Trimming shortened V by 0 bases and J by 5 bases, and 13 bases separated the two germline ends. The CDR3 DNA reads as TGTGCCATCAGTGAGTCGGTCGGCGGGCGGACCGGGGAGCTGTTTTTT. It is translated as CAISESVGGRTGELFF.

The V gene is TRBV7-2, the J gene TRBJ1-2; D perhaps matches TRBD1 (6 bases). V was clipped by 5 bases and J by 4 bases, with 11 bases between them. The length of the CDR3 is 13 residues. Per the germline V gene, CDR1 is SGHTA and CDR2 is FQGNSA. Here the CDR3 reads CASSPGAPYGYTF. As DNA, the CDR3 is TGTGCCAGCAGCCCGGGGGCACCCTATGGCTACACCTTC.

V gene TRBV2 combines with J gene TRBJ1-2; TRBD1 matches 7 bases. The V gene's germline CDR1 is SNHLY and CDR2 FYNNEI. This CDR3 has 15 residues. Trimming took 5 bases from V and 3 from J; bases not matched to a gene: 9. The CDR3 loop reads CASSTNRGGYYGYTF. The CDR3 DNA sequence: TGTGCCAGCAGTACGAACAGGGGTGGTTACTATGGCTACACCTTC. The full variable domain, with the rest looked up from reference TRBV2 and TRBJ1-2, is EPEVTQTPSHQVTQMGQEVILRCVPISNHLYFYWYRQILGQKVEFLVSFYNNEISEKSEIFDDQFSVERPDGSNFTLKIRSTKLEDSAMYFCASSTNRGGYYGYTFGSGTRLTVV.

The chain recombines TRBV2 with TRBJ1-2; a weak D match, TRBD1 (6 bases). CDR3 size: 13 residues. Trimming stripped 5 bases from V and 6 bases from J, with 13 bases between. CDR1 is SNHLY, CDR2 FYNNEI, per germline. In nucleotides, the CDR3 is TGTGCCAGCAGTTTGTACAGGGAGAATGGCTACACCTTC. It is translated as CASSLYRENGYTF.

The CDR3 sequence: CASSSASGRSYEQFF. The CDR3 DNA sequence: TGTGCCAGCAGCTCAGCTAGCGGGAGGTCATATGAGCAGTTCTTC. The chain carries TRBV5-4 and TRBJ2-1, with 11 nucleotides matching TRBD2. Germline V lookup: CDR1 SGHNT, CDR2 YYREEE (reference sequence). The CDR3 totals 15 residues. The junction had 7 bases not matched to a gene; V was cut back by 3 bases and J by 8 bases.

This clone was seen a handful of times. CDR3 sequence reads: CASSVGTRGTEAFF. The CDR3 bases are TGTGCCAGCAGCGTAGGGACAAGGGGCACTGAAGCTTTCTTT. V usage is TRBV9 and J usage is TRBJ1-1; D may be TRBD1 (5 bases). Trimming stripped 0 bases from V and 4 bases from J, with 10 bases between. This CDR3 spans 14 amino acids. The germline V gene encodes CDR1 SGDLS and CDR2 YYNGEE.

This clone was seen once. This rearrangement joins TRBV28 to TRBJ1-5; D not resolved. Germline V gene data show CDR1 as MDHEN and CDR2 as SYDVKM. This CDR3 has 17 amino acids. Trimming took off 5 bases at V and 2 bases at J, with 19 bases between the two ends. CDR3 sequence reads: CASSPLGRSSGNQPQHF. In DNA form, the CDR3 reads TGTGCCAGCAGTCCTTTGGGCCGTTCTAGCGGCAATCAGCCCCAGCATTTT.

The CDR3 bases are TGTGCCAGCAAAGGGACAATCTACGAGCAGTACTTC. Translation gives CASKGTIYEQYF. The chain recombines TRBV2 with TRBJ2-7, with a tentative D call TRBD1 (6 bases). Germline assignment: CDR1 SNHLY and CDR2 FYNNEI. The CDR3 has 12 residues. Between the trimmed V and J ends, which lost 7 bases and 3 bases, there was a span of 10 bases.

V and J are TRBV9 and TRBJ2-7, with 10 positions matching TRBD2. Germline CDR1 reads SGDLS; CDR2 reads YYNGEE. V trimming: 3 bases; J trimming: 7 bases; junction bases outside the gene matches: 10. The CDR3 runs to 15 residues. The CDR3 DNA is TGTGCCAGCAGCGGCACCGGGACTAGCGCCGGGGAGCAGTACTTC. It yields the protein CASSGTGTSAGEQYF. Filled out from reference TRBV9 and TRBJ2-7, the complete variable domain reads DSGVTQTPKHLITATGQRVTLRCSPRSGDLSVYWYQQSLDQGLQFLIQYYNGEERAKGNILERFSAQQFPDLHSELNLSSLELGDSALYFCASSGTGTSAGEQYFGPGTRLTVT.

The chain's CDR3 is CASSGKMNTEAFF. The CDR3 nucleotides read TGTGCCAGCAGCGGGAAAATGAACACTGAAGCTTTCTTT. The chain is built from TRBV12-3 or TRBV12-4 and TRBJ1-1; D gene unclear. This CDR3 is built from 13 residues. With 6 bases removed from V and 0 bases from J, the gap between germline ends came to 8 bases.

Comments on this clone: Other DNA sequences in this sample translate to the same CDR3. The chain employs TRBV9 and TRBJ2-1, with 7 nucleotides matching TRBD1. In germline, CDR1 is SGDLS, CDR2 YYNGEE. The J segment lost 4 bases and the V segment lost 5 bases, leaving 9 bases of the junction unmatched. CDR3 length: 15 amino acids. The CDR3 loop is CASSVGHRGYNEQFF. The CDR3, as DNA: TGTGCCAGCAGTGTCGGGCACAGGGGTTACAATGAGCAGTTCTTC.

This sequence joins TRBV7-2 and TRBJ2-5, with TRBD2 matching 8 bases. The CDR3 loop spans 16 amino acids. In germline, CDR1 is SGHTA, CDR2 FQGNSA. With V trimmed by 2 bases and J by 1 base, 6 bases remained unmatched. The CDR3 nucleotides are TGTGCCAGCAGCTTAAACGGGGGACTAGGCCAAGAGACCCAGTACTTC. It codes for CASSLNGGLGQETQYF.

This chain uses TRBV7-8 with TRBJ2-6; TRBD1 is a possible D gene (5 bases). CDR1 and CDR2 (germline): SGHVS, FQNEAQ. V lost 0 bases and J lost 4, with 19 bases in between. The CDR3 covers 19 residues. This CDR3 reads CASSLAGRATASGANVLTF. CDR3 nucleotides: TGTGCCAGCAGCTTAGCCGGCAGGGCCACGGCCTCGGGGGCCAACGTCCTGACTTTC.

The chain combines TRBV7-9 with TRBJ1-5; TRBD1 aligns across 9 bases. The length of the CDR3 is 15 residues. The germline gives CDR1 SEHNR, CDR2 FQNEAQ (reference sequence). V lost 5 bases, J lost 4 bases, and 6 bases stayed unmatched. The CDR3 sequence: CASSPGTGYNQPQHF. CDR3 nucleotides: TGTGCCAGCAGCCCCGGGACAGGGTATAATCAGCCCCAGCATTTT.

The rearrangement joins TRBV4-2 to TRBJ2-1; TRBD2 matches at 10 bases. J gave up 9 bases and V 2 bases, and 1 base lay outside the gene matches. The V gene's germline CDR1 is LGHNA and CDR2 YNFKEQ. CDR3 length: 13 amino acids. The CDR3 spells CASSQSSGSEQFF. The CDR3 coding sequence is TGTGCCAGCAGCCAATCTAGCGGGAGTGAGCAGTTCTTC.

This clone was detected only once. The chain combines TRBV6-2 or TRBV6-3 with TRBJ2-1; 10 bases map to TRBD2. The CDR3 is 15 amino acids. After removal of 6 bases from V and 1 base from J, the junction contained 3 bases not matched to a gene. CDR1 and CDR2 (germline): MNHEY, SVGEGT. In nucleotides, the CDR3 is TGTGCCAGCAGCAGCGGGAGGGGATCCTACAATGAGCAGTTCTTC. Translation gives CASSSGRGSYNEQFF.

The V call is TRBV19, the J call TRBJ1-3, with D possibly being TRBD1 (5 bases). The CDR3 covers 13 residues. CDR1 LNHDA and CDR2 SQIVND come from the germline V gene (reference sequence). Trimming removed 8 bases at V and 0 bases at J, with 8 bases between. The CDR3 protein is CASGQVSGNTIYF. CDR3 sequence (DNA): TGTGCCAGTGGACAAGTCTCTGGAAACACCATATATTTT.

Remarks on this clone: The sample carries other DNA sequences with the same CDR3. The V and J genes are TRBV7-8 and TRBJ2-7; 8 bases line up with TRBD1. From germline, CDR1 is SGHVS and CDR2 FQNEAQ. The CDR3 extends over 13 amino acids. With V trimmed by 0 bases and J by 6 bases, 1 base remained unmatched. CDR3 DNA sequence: TGTGCCAGCAGCTTAGCCGACAGGGGCGAGCAGTACTTC. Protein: CASSLADRGEQYF.

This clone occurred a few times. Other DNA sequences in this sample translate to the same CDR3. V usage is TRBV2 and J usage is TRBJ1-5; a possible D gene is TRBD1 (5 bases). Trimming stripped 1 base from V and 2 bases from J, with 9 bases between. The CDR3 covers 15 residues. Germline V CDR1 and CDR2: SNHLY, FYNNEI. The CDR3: CASSEGGGGNQPQHF. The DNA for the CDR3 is TGTGCCAGCAGTGAAGGCGGAGGGGGCAATCAGCCCCAGCATTTT.

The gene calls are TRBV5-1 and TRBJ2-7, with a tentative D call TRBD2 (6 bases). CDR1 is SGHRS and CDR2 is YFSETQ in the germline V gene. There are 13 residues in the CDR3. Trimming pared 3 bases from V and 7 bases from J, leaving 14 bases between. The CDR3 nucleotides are TGCGCCAGCAGCTGGGGACTGTCTTGGGAGCAGTACTTC. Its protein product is CASSWGLSWEQYF.

CDR3 sequence reads: CASSFMDRGHQPQHF. CDR3 sequence (DNA): TGTGCCAGCAGCTTTATGGACAGGGGGCACCAGCCCCAGCATTTT. This chain connects TRBV5-6 to TRBJ1-5, with 11 bases fitting TRBD1. J lost 7 bases, V lost 2 bases, and 5 bases had no gene match. Germline CDR1 and CDR2: SGHDT and YYEEEE. The CDR3 sequence is 15 residues long.